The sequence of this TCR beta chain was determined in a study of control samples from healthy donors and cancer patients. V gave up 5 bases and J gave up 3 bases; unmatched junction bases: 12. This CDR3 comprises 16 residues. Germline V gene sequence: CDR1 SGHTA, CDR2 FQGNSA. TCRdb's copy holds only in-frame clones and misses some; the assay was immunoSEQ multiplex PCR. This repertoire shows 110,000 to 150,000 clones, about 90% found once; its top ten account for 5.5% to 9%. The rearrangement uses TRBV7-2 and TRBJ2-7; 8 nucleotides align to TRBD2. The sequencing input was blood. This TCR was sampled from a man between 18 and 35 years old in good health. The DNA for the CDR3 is TGTGCCAGCAGCCCGAGAGCGGGGGCCCCCTACTACGAGCAGTACTTC. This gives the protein CASSPRAGAPYYEQYF.